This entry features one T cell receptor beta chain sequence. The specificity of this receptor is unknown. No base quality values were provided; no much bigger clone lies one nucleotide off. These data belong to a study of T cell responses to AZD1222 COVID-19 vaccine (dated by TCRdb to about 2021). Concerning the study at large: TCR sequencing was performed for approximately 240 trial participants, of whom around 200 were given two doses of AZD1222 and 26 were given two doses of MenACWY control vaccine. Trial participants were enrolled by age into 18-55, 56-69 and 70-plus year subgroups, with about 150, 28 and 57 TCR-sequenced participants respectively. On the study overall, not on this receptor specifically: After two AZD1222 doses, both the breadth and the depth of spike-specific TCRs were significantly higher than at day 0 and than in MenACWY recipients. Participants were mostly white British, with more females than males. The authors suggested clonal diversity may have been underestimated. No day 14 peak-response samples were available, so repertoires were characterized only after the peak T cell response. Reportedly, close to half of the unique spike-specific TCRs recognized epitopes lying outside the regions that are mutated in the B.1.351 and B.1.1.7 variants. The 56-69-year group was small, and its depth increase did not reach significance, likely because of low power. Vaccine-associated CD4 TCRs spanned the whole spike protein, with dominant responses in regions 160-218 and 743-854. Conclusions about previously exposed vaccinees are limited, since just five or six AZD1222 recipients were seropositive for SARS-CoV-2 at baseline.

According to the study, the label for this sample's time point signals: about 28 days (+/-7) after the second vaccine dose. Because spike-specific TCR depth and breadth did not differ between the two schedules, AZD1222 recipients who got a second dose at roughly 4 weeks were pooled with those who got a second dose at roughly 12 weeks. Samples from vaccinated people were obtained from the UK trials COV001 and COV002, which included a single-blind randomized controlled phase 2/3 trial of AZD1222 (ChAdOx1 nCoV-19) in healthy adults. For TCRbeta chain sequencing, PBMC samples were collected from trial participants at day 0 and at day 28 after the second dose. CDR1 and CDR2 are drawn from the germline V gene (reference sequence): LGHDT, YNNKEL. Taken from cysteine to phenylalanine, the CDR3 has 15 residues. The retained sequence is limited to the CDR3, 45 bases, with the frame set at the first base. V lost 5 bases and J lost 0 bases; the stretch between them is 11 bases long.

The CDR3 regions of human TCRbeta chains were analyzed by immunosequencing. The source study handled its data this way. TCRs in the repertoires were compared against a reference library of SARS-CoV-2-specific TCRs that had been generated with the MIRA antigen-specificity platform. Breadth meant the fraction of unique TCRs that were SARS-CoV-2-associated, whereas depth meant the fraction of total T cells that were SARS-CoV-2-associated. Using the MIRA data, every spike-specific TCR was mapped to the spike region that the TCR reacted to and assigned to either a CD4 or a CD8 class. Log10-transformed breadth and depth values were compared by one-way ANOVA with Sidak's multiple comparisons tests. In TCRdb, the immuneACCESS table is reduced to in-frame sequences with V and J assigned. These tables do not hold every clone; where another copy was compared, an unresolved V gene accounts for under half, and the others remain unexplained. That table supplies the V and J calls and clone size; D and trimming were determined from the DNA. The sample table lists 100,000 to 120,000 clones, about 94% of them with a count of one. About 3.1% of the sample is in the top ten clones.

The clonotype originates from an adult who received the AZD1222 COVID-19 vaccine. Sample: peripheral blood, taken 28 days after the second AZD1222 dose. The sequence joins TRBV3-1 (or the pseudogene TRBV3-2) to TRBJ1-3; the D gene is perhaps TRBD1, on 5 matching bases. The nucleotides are TGTGCCAGCAGCTACCGACAGAGCTCTGGAAACACCATATATTTT. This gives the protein CASSYRQSSGNTIYF.